In this sample, the clone carrying this T cell receptor beta chain turned up many times. Antigen unknown. Purified naive CD4+ T cells were depleted of CD25+ Tregs. One entry per CDR3 protein, called by TCRdb with MiXCR from the 5' RACE reads. This table holds tens of thousands of distinct CDR3 sequences, roughly 17% found once. Points from the study as a whole: The TCR gene usage of tumor memory CD4+ T cells clustered together with blood and lymph node memory CD4+ cells and with lymph node naive CD4+ cells. The larger-cohort validation was restricted to a single TCR beta V-J rearrangement rather than whole repertoires. Tumor-infiltrating Treg TCR alpha and beta sequences overlapped most with tumor naive CD4+ T cells, then blood naive.

With 0 bases removed from V and 6 bases from J, the gap between germline ends came to 14 bases. The CDR3 has 15 residues. The sequenced sample was naive CD4+ T cells sorted from blood. Subset here: naive CD4+ T cells, CD4+CD45RA+CD25-. The sequence was collected from a female donor with breast cancer. The rearrangement uses TRBV12-3 or TRBV12-4 and TRBJ2-5; D possibly corresponds to TRBD2 (6 bases). This CDR3 is CASSLARGSGKTQYF. The CDR3 DNA follows: TGTGCCAGCAGTTTAGCCCGGGGTAGCGGCAAGACCCAGTACTTC.